This entry lists 21 T cell receptor beta chains sequenced from one sample in a study of T cells in Graves' hyperthyroidism and ophthalmopathy. Amplified regions were TCR beta CDR3 sequences from RNA transcripts. Initially, a first-round RT-PCR of the TCR CDR3 employed the HTBI primer set. Each CDR3 protein gets one entry after TCRdb re-called the multiplex PCR reads with MiXCR. The sample has about 610,000 distinct CDR3 sequences, roughly 15% seen once. Sample: blood. All receptors derive from a woman aged 40 to 49 with Graves' ophthalmopathy.

There are many counts of this clonotype. This rearrangement joins TRBV6-1 to TRBJ2-3; possibly TRBD2 for D (6 bases). Trimming cost V 6 bases and J 5 bases, with 15 bases left between them. CDR1 is MNHNS and CDR2 is SASEGT in the germline V gene. The CDR3 is 14 amino acids. DNA of the CDR3: TGTGCCAGCAGACGAAATGTGGAGGGAGATACGCAGTATTTT. Encoded protein: CASRRNVEGDTQYF.

This clonotype showed up many times. The rearrangement links TRBV28 to TRBJ2-3; 10 positions agree with TRBD2. The V gene end was trimmed by 1 base and the J gene end by 5 bases; junction bases not matched to a gene: 3. CDR3 size: 15 residues. Germline V lookup: CDR1 MDHEN, CDR2 SYDVKM. CDR3 bases: TGTGCCAGCAGTTTATCGCGACTAGCGGGAGATACGCAGTATTTT. It encodes CASSLSRLAGDTQYF.

V and J are TRBV7-9 and TRBJ2-1; the match to TRBD2 covers 13 bases. Germline V gene lookup returns CDR1 SEHNR and CDR2 FQNEAQ (reference sequence). This CDR3 has 17 residues. J was trimmed by 5 bases and V by 5 bases; bases with no gene match: 9. The CDR3: CASSLGLAGEVDNEQFF. DNA of the CDR3: TGTGCCAGCAGCCTCGGACTAGCGGGAGAAGTGGACAATGAGCAGTTCTTC.

There are many counts of this clonotype. J is TRBJ1-1 and V is TRBV30; 7 nucleotides line up with TRBD1. Germline V lookup: CDR1 GTSNPN, CDR2 SVGIG (reference sequence). The length of the CDR3 is 14 residues. Trimming cost V 3 bases and J 4 bases; bases outside gene matches: 8. The CDR3 region has the DNA TGTGCCTGGAGGGGACAGTCCCCGAGCACTGAAGCTTTCTTT. This translates into CAWRGQSPSTEAFF.

This clonotype came up many times. This rearrangement joins TRBV28 to TRBJ2-1; D perhaps matches TRBD2 (6 bases). This CDR3 region has 14 residues. V lost 10 bases, J lost 2 bases, and 15 bases lay in between. Germline V gene data show CDR1 as MDHEN and CDR2 as SYDVKM. The CDR3 loop reads CATFEEGPYNEQFF. CDR3 in DNA: TGTGCCACCTTCGAGGAGGGCCCCTACAATGAGCAGTTCTTC.

This clonotype came up many times. This chain connects TRBV11-1 to TRBJ2-5; D is ambiguous. The CDR3 covers 17 residues. V lost 0 bases and J lost 5, with 19 bases in between. Germline V lookup: CDR1 SGHAT, CDR2 FQDESV (reference sequence). The CDR3 protein is CASSLAILFGKAETQYF. CDR3 in DNA: TGTGCCAGCAGCTTAGCGATATTGTTCGGTAAAGCGGAGACCCAGTACTTC.

The chain links TRBV30 to TRBJ1-1; 8 bases map to TRBD1. V gave up 2 bases and J gave up 11 bases; unmatched junction bases: 13. Germline V gene sequence: CDR1 GTSNPN, CDR2 SVGIG (reference sequence). The CDR3 runs 14 residues. This CDR3 is CAWSQGTGGGFAFF. The CDR3 DNA reads TGTGCCTGGAGTCAGGGAACAGGGGGAGGGTTTGCTTTCTTT.

This clonotype was observed many times. This chain joins TRBV28 and TRBJ2-5; tentatively, D is TRBD2 (5 bases). The CDR3 totals 13 residues. V lost 3 bases to trimming and J lost 7 bases, with 12 bases between them. CDR1 is MDHEN, CDR2 SYDVKM, per germline. The CDR3 spells CASSLVGEWTQYF. For the CDR3, the DNA is TGTGCCAGCAGTTTGGTCGGGGAATGGACCCAGTACTTC.

This clonotype was found a few times. The CDR3 nucleotides read TGTGCCAGCAGTGAAGTAGGGGGCATCTACGAGCAGTACTTC. Its protein product is CASSEVGGIYEQYF. The rearrangement joins TRBV6-1 to TRBJ2-7; 7 bases line up with TRBD1. J was trimmed by 3 bases and V by 1 base; bases with no gene match: 3. Germline assignment: CDR1 MNHNS and CDR2 SASEGT. The CDR3 has 14 amino acids.

In this sample, this clonotype turned up a few times. The chain employs TRBV4-2 and TRBJ2-3; TRBD2 might be the D (5 bases). The CDR3 totals 16 residues. CDR1 is LGHNA, CDR2 YNFKEQ, per germline. The V end was cut by 5 bases, the J end by 1 base, with 16 bases between. The CDR3 DNA reads TGTGCCAGCAGCGAACAGACGACCGGGGGCACAGATACGCAGTATTTT. The encoded protein is CASSEQTTGGTDTQYF.

This clonotype was counted a few times. The chain links TRBV6-1 to TRBJ1-4, with TRBD1 matching 9 bases. This CDR3 contains 16 residues. Per the germline V gene, CDR1 is MNHNS and CDR2 is SASEGT. Trimming removed 1 base from V and 8 bases from J; junction bases left unmatched: 8. The CDR3 loop is CASSEVTGTGQEKLFF. CDR3 in DNA: TGTGCCAGCAGTGAAGTTACCGGGACAGGGCAAGAAAAACTGTTTTTT.

The chain couples TRBV5-1 to TRBJ2-2; D unresolved. The V gene's germline CDR1 is SGHRS and CDR2 YFSETQ. The CDR3 length is 14 residues. The germline V and J ends were trimmed by 2 bases and 4 bases, with 9 bases remaining between them. The CDR3 DNA is TGCGCCAGCAGCTTTGTGACAACCACCGGGGAGCTGTTTTTT. It yields the protein CASSFVTTTGELFF.

This clonotype was seen a handful of times. The rearrangement links TRBV7-2 to TRBJ2-5; 8 bases agree with TRBD2. V lost 0 bases to trimming and J lost 1 base; unmatched junction nucleotides: 4. The CDR3 sequence is 16 residues long. Looked up from germline, CDR1 is SGHTA and CDR2 is FQGNSA. For the CDR3, the DNA is TGTGCCAGCAGCTTAGCCTCTACTAGCGGCCAAGAGACCCAGTACTTC. Translating gives CASSLASTSGQETQYF.

The chain is built from TRBV6-1 and TRBJ2-5; 14 nucleotides line up with TRBD2. The trim removed 0 bases at V and 4 bases at J, leaving 10 bases unmatched. Germline V lookup: CDR1 MNHNS, CDR2 SASEGT. This CDR3 contains 19 residues. The CDR3 loop is CASSEALLGLAGDGETQYF. CDR3 in DNA: TGTGCCAGCAGTGAAGCGCTTCTGGGACTAGCGGGAGACGGAGAGACCCAGTACTTC.

The CDR3 region is CASSLGQGGQGAQHF. The CDR3 bases are TGTGCCAGCAGTCTGGGACAGGGTGGTCAAGGGGCCCAGCATTTT. The chain links TRBV28 to TRBJ1-5; 9 bases are shared with TRBD1. This CDR3 region has 15 residues. With V trimmed by 5 bases and J by 11 bases, 13 bases remained unmatched. Germline V gene lookup returns CDR1 MDHEN and CDR2 SYDVKM.

This clonotype was recorded many times. The rearrangement links TRBV7-9 to TRBJ1-1; unclear D gene. The CDR3 runs 13 residues. V lost 5 bases and J lost 3, with 10 bases in between. Germline V lookup: CDR1 SEHNR, CDR2 FQNEAQ (reference sequence). The CDR3 nucleotides read TGTGCCAGCAGCCTCCGACAACACACTGAAGCTTTCTTT. Its protein product is CASSLRQHTEAFF.

The chain couples TRBV6-1 to TRBJ1-1; TRBD1 aligns across 7 bases. J was trimmed by 3 bases and V by 5 bases; bases with no gene match: 9. From germline, CDR1 is MNHNS and CDR2 SASEGT. The length of the CDR3 is 15 residues. The CDR3: CASSLGMTGYTEAFF. CDR3 nucleotides: TGTGCCAGCAGTCTAGGCATGACAGGGTACACTGAAGCTTTCTTT.

This clonotype was counted at least ten times. This rearrangement joins TRBV11-1 to TRBJ2-4, with D possibly matching TRBD1 (6 bases). Germline V CDR1 and CDR2: SGHAT, FQDESV (reference sequence). V was cut by 0 bases and J by 8 bases, with 8 bases left in between. The CDR3 is 13 amino acids. CDR3 DNA: TGTGCCAGCAGCTTAGCGCCAGGGGACATTCAGTACTTC. As protein: CASSLAPGDIQYF.

This sequence joins TRBV24-1 and TRBJ2-5; 9 bases agree with TRBD2. V shed 4 bases and J 3 bases; nucleotides not matched to a gene: 5. CDR3 length: 15 residues. In germline, CDR1 is KGHDR, CDR2 SFDVKD. The CDR3: CATSESGLAKETQYF. CDR3 coding DNA: TGTGCCACCAGTGAATCCGGACTAGCGAAAGAGACCCAGTACTTC.

This chain links TRBV25-1 with TRBJ2-1; D unclear. Trimming pared 7 bases from V and 4 bases from J, leaving 11 bases between. This CDR3 has 13 residues. The V gene's germline CDR1 is MGHDK and CDR2 SYGVNS. The CDR3 reads CASTPDSYNEQFF. CDR3 coding DNA: TGTGCCAGCACTCCCGACTCGTACAATGAGCAGTTCTTC.

In this sample, this clonotype turned up many times. CDR3 DNA sequence: TGTGCCAGCATGTCCGGGACAGTTAACACTGAAGCTTTCTTT. Encoded protein: CASMSGTVNTEAFF. This chain links TRBV2 with TRBJ1-1, with TRBD1 identical over 7 bases. There are 14 residues in the CDR3. With 7 bases clipped from V and 2 bases from J, the junction kept 7 bases outside the gene matches. Germline lookup yields CDR1 SNHLY and CDR2 FYNNEI.